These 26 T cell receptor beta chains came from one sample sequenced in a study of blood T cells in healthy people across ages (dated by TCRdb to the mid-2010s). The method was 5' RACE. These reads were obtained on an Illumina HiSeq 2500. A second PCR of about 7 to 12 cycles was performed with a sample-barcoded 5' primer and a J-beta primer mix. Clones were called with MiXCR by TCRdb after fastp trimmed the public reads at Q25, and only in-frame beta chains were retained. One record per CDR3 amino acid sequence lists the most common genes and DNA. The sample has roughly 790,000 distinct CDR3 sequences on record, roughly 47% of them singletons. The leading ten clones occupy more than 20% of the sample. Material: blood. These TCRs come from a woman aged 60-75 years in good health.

The CDR3: CASSPPSVREYNEQFF. CDR3 nucleotides: TGTGCCAGCTCACCACCGTCCGTTCGCGAGTACAATGAGCAGTTCTTC. The gene calls are TRBV18 and TRBJ2-1; D gene ambiguous. Trimming pared 0 bases from V and 4 bases from J, leaving 13 bases between. CDR1 KGHSH and CDR2 LQKENI come from the germline V gene. This CDR3 comprises 16 residues.

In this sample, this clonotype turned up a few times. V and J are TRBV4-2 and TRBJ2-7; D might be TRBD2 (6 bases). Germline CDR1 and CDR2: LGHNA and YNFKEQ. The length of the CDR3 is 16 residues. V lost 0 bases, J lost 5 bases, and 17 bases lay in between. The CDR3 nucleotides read TGTGCCAGCAGCCAAGAAGTAGGAGGGAAATTCCACGAGCAGTACTTC. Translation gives CASSQEVGGKFHEQYF.

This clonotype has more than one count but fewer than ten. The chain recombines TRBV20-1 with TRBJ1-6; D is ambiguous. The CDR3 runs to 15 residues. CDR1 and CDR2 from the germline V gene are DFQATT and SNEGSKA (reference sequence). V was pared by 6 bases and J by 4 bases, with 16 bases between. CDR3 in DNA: TGCAGTGCCTTGAGTACAGATAGATATAATTCACCCCTCCACTTT. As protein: CSALSTDRYNSPLHF.

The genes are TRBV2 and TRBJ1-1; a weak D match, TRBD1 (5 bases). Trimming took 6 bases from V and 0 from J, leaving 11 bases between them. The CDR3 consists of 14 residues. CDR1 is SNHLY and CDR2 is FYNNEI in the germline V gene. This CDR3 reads CASRGTGVNTEAFF. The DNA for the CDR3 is TGTGCCAGCAGAGGTACAGGAGTGAACACTGAAGCTTTCTTT.

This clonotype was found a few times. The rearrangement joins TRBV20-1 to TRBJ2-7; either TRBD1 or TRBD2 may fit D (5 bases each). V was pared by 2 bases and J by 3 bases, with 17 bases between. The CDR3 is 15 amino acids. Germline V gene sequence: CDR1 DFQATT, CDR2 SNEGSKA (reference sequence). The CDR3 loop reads CSARRLDRGDYEQYF. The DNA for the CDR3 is TGCAGTGCTAGACGCCTCGACCGAGGGGACTACGAGCAGTACTTC.

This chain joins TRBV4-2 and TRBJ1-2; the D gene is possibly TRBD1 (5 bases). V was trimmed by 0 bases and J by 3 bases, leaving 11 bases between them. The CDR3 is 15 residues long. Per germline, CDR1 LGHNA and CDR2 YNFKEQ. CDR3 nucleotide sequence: TGTGCCAGCAGCCAAGATCTTACGGGGGACTATGGCTACACCTTC. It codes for CASSQDLTGDYGYTF.

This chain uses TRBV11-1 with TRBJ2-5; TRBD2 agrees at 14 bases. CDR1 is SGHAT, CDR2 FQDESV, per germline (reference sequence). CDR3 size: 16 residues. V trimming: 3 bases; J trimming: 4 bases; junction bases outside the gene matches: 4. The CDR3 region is CASSLGLAGVRETQYF. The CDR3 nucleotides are TGTGCCAGCAGCTTGGGACTAGCGGGAGTGAGAGAGACCCAGTACTTC.

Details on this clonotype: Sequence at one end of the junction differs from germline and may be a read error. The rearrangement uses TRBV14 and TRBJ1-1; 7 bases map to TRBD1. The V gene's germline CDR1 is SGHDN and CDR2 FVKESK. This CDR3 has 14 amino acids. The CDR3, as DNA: TGTGCCGGCAGCCCGCAGGGGGGAGAGACTGAAGCTTTCTTT. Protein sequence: CAGSPQGGETEAFF.

As DNA, the CDR3 is TGTGCCAGCTCAGACCAGGGGTTCACCGGGGAGCTGTTTTTT. It translates to CASSDQGFTGELFF. The V and J genes are TRBV18 and TRBJ2-2; possible D gene TRBD1, 6 bases. The V gene's germline CDR1 is KGHSH and CDR2 LQKENI. Between the trimmed V and J ends, which lost 5 bases and 4 bases, there was a span of 11 bases. This CDR3 has 14 residues.

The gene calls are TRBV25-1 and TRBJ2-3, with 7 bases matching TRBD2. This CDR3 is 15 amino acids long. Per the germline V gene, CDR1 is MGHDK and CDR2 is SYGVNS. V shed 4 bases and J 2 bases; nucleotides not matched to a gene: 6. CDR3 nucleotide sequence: TGTGCCAGCAGTGCCCCTAGCGGACACACAGATACGCAGTATTTT. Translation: CASSAPSGHTDTQYF.

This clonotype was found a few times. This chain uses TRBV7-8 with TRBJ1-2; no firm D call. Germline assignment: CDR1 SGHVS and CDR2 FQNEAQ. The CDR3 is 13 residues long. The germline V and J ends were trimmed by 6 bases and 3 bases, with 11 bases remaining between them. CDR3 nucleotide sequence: TGTGCCAGCAGTCCGGCCAATGACTATGGCTACACCTTC. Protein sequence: CASSPANDYGYTF.

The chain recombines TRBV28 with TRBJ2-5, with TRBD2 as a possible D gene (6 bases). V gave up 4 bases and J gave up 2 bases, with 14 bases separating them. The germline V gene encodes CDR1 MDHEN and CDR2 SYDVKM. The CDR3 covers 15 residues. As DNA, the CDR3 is TGTGCCAGCAGTTCGGCTAGCGTCCTACAAGAGACCCAGTACTTC. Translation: CASSSASVLQETQYF.

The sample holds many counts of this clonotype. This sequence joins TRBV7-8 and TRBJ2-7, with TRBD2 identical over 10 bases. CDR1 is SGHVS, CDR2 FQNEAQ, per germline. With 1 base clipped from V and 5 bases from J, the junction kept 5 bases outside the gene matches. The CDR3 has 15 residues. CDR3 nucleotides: TGTGCCAGCAGCTTAGTGCTAGCGGGAGTTAACGAGCAGTACTTC. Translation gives CASSLVLAGVNEQYF.

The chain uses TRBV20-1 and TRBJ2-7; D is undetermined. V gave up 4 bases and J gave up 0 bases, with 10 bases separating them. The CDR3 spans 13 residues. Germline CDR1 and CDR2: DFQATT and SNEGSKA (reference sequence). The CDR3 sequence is CSAKDGSSYEQYF. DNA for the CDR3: TGCAGTGCTAAGGACGGAAGCTCCTACGAGCAGTACTTC.

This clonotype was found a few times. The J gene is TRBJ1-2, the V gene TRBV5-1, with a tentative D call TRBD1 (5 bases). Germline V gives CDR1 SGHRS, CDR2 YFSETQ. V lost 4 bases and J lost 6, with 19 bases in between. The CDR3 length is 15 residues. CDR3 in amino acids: CASSQELPGRHGYTF. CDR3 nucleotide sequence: TGCGCCAGCAGCCAGGAATTACCGGGACGACATGGCTACACCTTC.

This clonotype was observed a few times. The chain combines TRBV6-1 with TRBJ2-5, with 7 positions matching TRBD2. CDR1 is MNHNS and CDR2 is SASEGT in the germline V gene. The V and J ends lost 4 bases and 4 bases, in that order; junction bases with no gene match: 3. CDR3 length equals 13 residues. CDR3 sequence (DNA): TGTGCCAGCAGTGGGGGACTAAGAGAGACCCAGTACTTC. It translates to CASSGGLRETQYF.

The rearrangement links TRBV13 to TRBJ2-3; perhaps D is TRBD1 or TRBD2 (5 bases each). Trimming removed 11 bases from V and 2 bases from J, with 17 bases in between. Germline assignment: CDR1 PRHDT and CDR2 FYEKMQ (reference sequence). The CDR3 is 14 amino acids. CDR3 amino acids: CASDRGASTDTQYF. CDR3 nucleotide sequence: TGTGCCTCGGACCGAGGGGCCTCCACAGATACGCAGTATTTT.

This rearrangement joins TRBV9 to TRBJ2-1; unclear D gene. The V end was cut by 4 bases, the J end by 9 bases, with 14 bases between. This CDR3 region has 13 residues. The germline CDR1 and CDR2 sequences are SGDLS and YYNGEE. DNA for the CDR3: TGTGCCAGCAGCCTCCACCCAAATGGTGAGCAGTTCTTC. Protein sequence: CASSLHPNGEQFF.

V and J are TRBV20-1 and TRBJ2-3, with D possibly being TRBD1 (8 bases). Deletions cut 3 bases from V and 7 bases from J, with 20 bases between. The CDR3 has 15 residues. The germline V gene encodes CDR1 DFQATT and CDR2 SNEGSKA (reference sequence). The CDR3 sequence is CSARETGGVPYTQYF. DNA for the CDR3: TGCAGTGCTAGGGAAACAGGGGGGGTCCCCTATACGCAGTATTTT.

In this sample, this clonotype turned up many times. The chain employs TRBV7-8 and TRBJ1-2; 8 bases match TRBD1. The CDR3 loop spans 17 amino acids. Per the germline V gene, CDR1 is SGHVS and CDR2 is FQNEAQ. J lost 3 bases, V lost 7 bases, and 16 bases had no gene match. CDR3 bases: TGTGCCAGCACCCACCAGGGGGCGGATTACGCGGACTATGGCTACACCTTC. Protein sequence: CASTHQGADYADYGYTF.

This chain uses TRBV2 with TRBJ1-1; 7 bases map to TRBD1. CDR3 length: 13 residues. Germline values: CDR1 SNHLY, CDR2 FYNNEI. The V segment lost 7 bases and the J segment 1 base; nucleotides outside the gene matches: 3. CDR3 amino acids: CASMGQPNTEAFF. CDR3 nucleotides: TGTGCCAGCATGGGACAGCCGAACACTGAAGCTTTCTTT.

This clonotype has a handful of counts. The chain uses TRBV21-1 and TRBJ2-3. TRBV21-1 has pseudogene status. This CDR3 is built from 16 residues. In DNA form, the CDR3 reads TGTGCCAGCAGCCCGACACGCAGAGTTAGCACAGATACGCAGTATTTT. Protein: CASSPTRRVSTDTQYF.

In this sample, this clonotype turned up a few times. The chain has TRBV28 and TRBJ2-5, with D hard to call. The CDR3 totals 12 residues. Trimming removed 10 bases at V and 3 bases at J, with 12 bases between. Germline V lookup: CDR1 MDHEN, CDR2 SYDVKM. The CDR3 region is CATKGQEETQYF. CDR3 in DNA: TGTGCCACCAAAGGGCAGGAAGAGACCCAGTACTTC.

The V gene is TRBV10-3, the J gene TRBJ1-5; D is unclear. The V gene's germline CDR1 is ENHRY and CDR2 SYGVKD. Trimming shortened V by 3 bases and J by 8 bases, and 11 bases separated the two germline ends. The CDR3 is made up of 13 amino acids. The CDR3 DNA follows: TGTGCCATCAGTGAAAGGGAAATCGAGCCCCAGCATTTT. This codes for CAISEREIEPQHF.

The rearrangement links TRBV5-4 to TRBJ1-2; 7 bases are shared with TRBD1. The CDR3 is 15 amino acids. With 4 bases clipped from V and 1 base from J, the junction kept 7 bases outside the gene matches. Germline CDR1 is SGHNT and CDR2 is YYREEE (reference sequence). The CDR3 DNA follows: TGTGCCAGCAGCCCTTGGACAGGAAGTAACTATGGCTACACCTTC. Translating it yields CASSPWTGSNYGYTF.

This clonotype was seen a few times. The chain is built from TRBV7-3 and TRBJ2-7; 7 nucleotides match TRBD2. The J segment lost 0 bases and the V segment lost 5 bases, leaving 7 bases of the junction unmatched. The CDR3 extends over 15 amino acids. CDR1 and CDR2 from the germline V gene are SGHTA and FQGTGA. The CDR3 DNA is TGTGCCAGCAGCCTTGGGGGGGGTGGCTCCTACGAGCAGTACTTC. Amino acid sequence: CASSLGGGGSYEQYF.